A selection of T cell receptor beta chains follows, all from one sample in a study of blood T cell repertoires in COVID-19. The method was immunoSEQ multiplex PCR; TCRdb's version includes in-frame clones alone and lacks a portion of them. Of 220,000 or so clones detected, around 89% appear once; the ten largest clones hold roughly 16%. Material for sequencing was PBMCs or T cells enriched from blood (not recorded which). The receptors here all came from a man aged 25 to 45 who had been exposed to COVID-19. The CDR3 runs from the conserved cysteine through the conserved F or W. The order of the fields is clone size, D gene, J gene, V gene, CDR3 protein, CDR3 DNA. D genes are given only for firm matches. Not every row has a clone size; where given, it reads once, few, many or a size class.

size: NA
D: NA
J: TRBJ1-1
V: TRBV3-1/TRBV3-2
CDR3: CASSRGLLGTEAFF
DNA: TGTGCCAGCAGCCGGGGACTCCTTGGGACTGAAGCTTTCTTT

size: NA
D: TRBD1
J: TRBJ2-3
V: TRBV18
CDR3: CASSPWGTGGVTDTQYF
DNA: TGTGCCAGCTCACCATGGGGGACAGGGGGCGTCACAGATACGCAGTATTTT

size: NA
D: TRBD1
J: TRBJ1-6
V: TRBV3-1/TRBV3-2
CDR3: CASSQRGFGVLTGFIHF
DNA: TGTGCCAGCAGCCAACGAGGTTTCGGCGTCCTGACAGGGTTTATCCACTTT

size: NA
D: TRBD1
J: TRBJ2-7
V: TRBV5-1
CDR3: CASSTEGADYEQYF
DNA: TGCGCCAGCAGTACTGAGGGGGCCGACTACGAGCAGTACTTC

size: NA
D: NA
J: TRBJ2-3
V: TRBV7-2
CDR3: CASGDIATQYF
DNA: TGTGCCAGCGGGGACATCGCTACGCAGTATTTT

size: NA
D: NA
J: TRBJ1-4
V: TRBV4-1
CDR3: CASSHSPGLNEKLFF
DNA: TGCGCCAGCAGCCATTCCCCGGGACTTAATGAAAAACTGTTTTTT

size: NA
D: TRBD2
J: TRBJ2-3
V: TRBV5-1
CDR3: CASTRTSGGVPDTQYF
DNA: TGCGCCAGCACTAGAACTAGCGGGGGGGTGCCAGATACGCAGTATTTT

size: NA
D: TRBD1
J: TRBJ1-2
V: TRBV18
CDR3: CASSPVGQGNYGYTF
DNA: TGTGCCAGCTCACCAGTGGGACAGGGAAACTATGGCTACACCTTC

size: once
D: NA
J: TRBJ2-1
V: TRBV24-1
CDR3: CATSDNGTPPFYEQFF
DNA: TGTGCCACCAGTGATAACGGGACTCCTCCGTTCTATGAGCAGTTCTTC

size: NA
D: TRBD1
J: TRBJ2-7
V: TRBV6-6
CDR3: CASRTGTAYEQYF
DNA: TGTGCCAGCAGAACCGGGACAGCGTACGAGCAGTACTTC

size: NA
D: NA
J: TRBJ1-6
V: TRBV6-4
CDR3: CANFYWTVGTSSYNSPLHF
DNA: TGTGCCAACTTTTATTGGACAGTAGGGACAAGCTCCTATAATTCACCCCTCCACTTT

size: once
D: TRBD1
J: TRBJ1-5
V: TRBV7-9
CDR3: CASSLGGGSNQPQHF
DNA: TGTGCCAGCAGCTTAGGAGGGGGCAGCAATCAGCCCCAGCATTTT

size: NA
D: NA
J: TRBJ2-5
V: TRBV4-1
CDR3: CASSQGGLLAETQYF
DNA: TGCGCCAGCAGCCAAGGAGGCCTTTTGGCAGAGACCCAGTACTTC

size: NA
D: TRBD1
J: TRBJ1-2
V: TRBV29-1
CDR3: CSAQGGEDGYTF
DNA: TGCAGCGCCCAGGGGGGAGAGGATGGCTACACCTTC

size: NA
D: NA
J: TRBJ1-4
V: TRBV4-2
CDR3: CASSQNSRTVEEKLFF
DNA: TGTGCCAGCAGCCAAAATTCAAGGACAGTGGAGGAAAAACTGTTTTTT

size: NA
D: TRBD1
J: TRBJ2-2
V: TRBV4-1
CDR3: CASRIPGQGRLGELFF
DNA: TGCGCCAGCAGAATTCCGGGACAGGGGCGACTCGGGGAGCTGTTTTTT

size: NA
D: TRBD2
J: TRBJ2-1
V: TRBV18
CDR3: CASSRLSGGALNEQFF
DNA: TGTGCCAGCTCACGACTTAGCGGGGGGGCCTTGAATGAGCAGTTCTTC

size: NA
D: TRBD2
J: TRBJ2-3
V: TRBV7-9
CDR3: CASSAGTSGRPDTQYF
DNA: TGTGCCAGCAGCGCCGGGACTAGCGGCCGGCCAGATACGCAGTATTTT

size: NA
D: NA
J: TRBJ2-2
V: TRBV23-1
CDR3: CASSLRDKQNTGELFF
DNA: TGCGCCAGCAGTCTCAGAGACAAGCAGAACACCGGGGAGCTGTTTTTT

size: NA
D: TRBD1
J: TRBJ1-6
V: TRBV29-1
CDR3: CSVGQGGDSPLHF
DNA: TGCAGCGTTGGACAGGGAGGTGATTCACCCCTCCACTTT

size: NA
D: TRBD1
J: TRBJ2-3
V: TRBV6-1
CDR3: CASSDSQRQGVRTDTQYF
DNA: TGTGCCAGCAGTGACAGCCAACGACAGGGAGTTAGGACAGATACGCAGTATTTT

size: NA
D: TRBD1
J: TRBJ1-5
V: TRBV6-5
CDR3: CASSYRTGGEPQHF
DNA: TGTGCCAGCAGTTACCGGACAGGGGGCGAGCCCCAGCATTTT

size: NA
D: NA
J: TRBJ2-2
V: TRBV11-1
CDR3: CASTDKFGELFF
DNA: TGTGCCAGCACTGACAAGTTCGGGGAGCTGTTTTTT

size: NA
D: NA
J: TRBJ2-7
V: TRBV11-2
CDR3: CASSSSGQGTYEQYF
DNA: TGTGCCAGCAGCTCATCAGGCCAGGGGACCTACGAGCAGTACTTC

size: NA
D: NA
J: TRBJ1-4
V: TRBV19
CDR3: CASSTTGMEKLFF
DNA: TGTGCCAGTAGTACCACAGGAATGGAAAAACTGTTTTTT

size: NA
D: TRBD2
J: TRBJ2-1
V: TRBV9
CDR3: CASSVTGVGLAGDEQFF
DNA: TGTGCCAGCAGCGTGACTGGAGTGGGGCTAGCGGGGGATGAGCAGTTCTTC

size: NA
D: TRBD1
J: TRBJ2-2
V: TRBV7-2
CDR3: CASRKQGANTGELFF
DNA: TGTGCCAGCAGGAAACAGGGGGCGAACACCGGGGAGCTGTTTTTT

size: NA
D: NA
J: TRBJ1-3
V: TRBV10-3
CDR3: CAISGGDGNTIYF
DNA: TGTGCCATATCGGGGGGCGACGGAAACACCATATATTTT

size: NA
D: TRBD2
J: TRBJ2-3
V: TRBV11-2
CDR3: CASSLTSGGVNADTQYF
DNA: TGTGCCAGCAGCTTGACTAGCGGGGGGGTTAACGCAGATACGCAGTATTTT

size: NA
D: NA
J: TRBJ1-5
V: TRBV2
CDR3: CASTRNSNQPQHF
DNA: TGTGCCAGCACGCGGAATAGCAATCAGCCCCAGCATTTT

size: NA
D: NA
J: TRBJ2-1
V: TRBV10-3
CDR3: CAISGVTDYNEQFF
DNA: TGTGCCATCAGTGGGGTGACAGACTACAATGAGCAGTTCTTC

size: NA
D: NA
J: TRBJ2-1
V: TRBV7-3
CDR3: CASSPGIRNEQFF
DNA: TGTGCCAGCAGCCCTGGCATCCGCAATGAGCAGTTCTTC

size: few
D: NA
J: TRBJ2-3
V: TRBV12-5
CDR3: CASGLRGIDTQYF
DNA: TGTGCTAGTGGTCTCCGGGGGATAGATACGCAGTATTTT

size: NA
D: TRBD2
J: TRBJ2-7
V: TRBV9
CDR3: CASSVGGGGGYEQYF
DNA: TGTGCCAGCAGCGTAGGCGGCGGGGGGGGCTACGAGCAGTACTTC

size: NA
D: TRBD1
J: TRBJ1-6
V: TRBV4-2
CDR3: CASSQELAGTGFAPLHF
DNA: TGTGCCAGCAGCCAGGAACTCGCGGGGACAGGGTTCGCACCCCTCCACTTT

size: NA
D: NA
J: TRBJ1-2
V: TRBV14
CDR3: CASSPPRTALYGYTF
DNA: TGTGCCAGCAGCCCACCACGGACAGCTCTATATGGCTACACCTTC

size: NA
D: NA
J: TRBJ1-1
V: TRBV9
CDR3: CASSPGGQATYTEAFF
DNA: TGTGCCAGCAGCCCGGGGGGGCAGGCAACCTACACTGAAGCTTTCTTT

size: NA
D: TRBD1
J: TRBJ1-2
V: TRBV6-4
CDR3: CASSEGQGANGYTF
DNA: TGTGCCAGCAGTGAAGGACAGGGGGCGAATGGCTACACCTTC

size: NA
D: NA
J: TRBJ2-5
V: TRBV7-2
CDR3: CASSLARAKETQYF
DNA: TGTGCCAGCAGCTTAGCCCGAGCAAAAGAGACCCAGTACTTC

size: NA
D: NA
J: TRBJ1-1
V: TRBV7-6
CDR3: CASSPLRDTEAFF
DNA: TGTGCCAGCAGCCCCCTCCGAGACACTGAAGCTTTCTTT

size: NA
D: NA
J: TRBJ1-5
V: TRBV30
CDR3: CAWSVSRLEQPQHF
DNA: TGTGCCTGGAGTGTTTCCAGGCTTGAACAGCCCCAGCATTTT

size: once
D: NA
J: TRBJ1-1
V: TRBV3-1/TRBV3-2
CDR3: CASSQDGVGGLNTEAFF
DNA: TGTGCCAGCAGCCAAGATGGGGTGGGAGGTTTGAACACTGAAGCTTTCTTT

size: NA
D: NA
J: TRBJ1-1
V: TRBV10-3
CDR3: CAIRHSGEGDTEAFF
DNA: TGTGCCATCAGGCATTCTGGTGAGGGGGACACTGAAGCTTTCTTT

size: NA
D: TRBD1
J: TRBJ1-3
V: TRBV18
CDR3: CASSPSRGHSGNTIYF
DNA: TGTGCCAGCTCACCCTCGAGGGGGCACTCTGGAAACACCATATATTTT

size: NA
D: NA
J: TRBJ2-7
V: TRBV4-1
CDR3: CASSHAPTGGSYEQYF
DNA: TGCGCCAGCAGCCACGCACCTACCGGAGGGTCGTACGAGCAGTACTTC

size: NA
D: NA
J: TRBJ2-5
V: TRBV11-2
CDR3: CASSLGIGRETQYF
DNA: TGTGCCAGCAGCTTGGGTATAGGGAGGGAGACCCAGTACTTC

size: NA
D: NA
J: TRBJ1-5
V: TRBV9
CDR3: CASSVAGGQNQPQHF
DNA: TGTGCCAGCAGCGTAGCGGGGGGCCAAAATCAGCCCCAGCATTTT

size: NA
D: TRBD1
J: TRBJ1-2
V: TRBV2
CDR3: CASSEPGTALYGYTF
DNA: TGTGCCAGCAGTGAGCCCGGGACAGCCCTCTATGGCTACACCTTC

size: NA
D: NA
J: TRBJ1-1
V: TRBV5-1
CDR3: CASSFTEMNTEAFF
DNA: TGCGCCAGCAGCTTTACAGAAATGAACACTGAAGCTTTCTTT

size: NA
D: NA
J: TRBJ2-1
V: TRBV6-4
CDR3: CASSRTGDEQFF
DNA: TGTGCCAGCTCCCGGACCGGGGATGAGCAGTTCTTC

size: NA
D: NA
J: TRBJ1-1
V: TRBV19
CDR3: CASRISQGSNTEAFF
DNA: TGTGCCAGTAGGATTTCGCAGGGATCGAACACTGAAGCTTTCTTT

size: NA
D: TRBD1
J: TRBJ2-7
V: TRBV7-9
CDR3: CAWDRLQGSGEQYF
DNA: TGTGCCTGGGACAGGCTCCAAGGATCGGGCGAGCAGTACTTC

size: NA
D: NA
J: TRBJ1-1
V: TRBV7-6
CDR3: CASSLAGLGSTEAFF
DNA: TGTGCCAGCAGCTTAGCCGGCCTCGGGAGCACTGAAGCTTTCTTT

size: NA
D: NA
J: TRBJ2-7
V: TRBV6-5
CDR3: CATKRQRTSYEQYF
DNA: TGTGCCACGAAACGACAGCGTACCTCCTACGAGCAGTACTTC

size: NA
D: NA
J: TRBJ1-1
V: TRBV3-1/TRBV3-2
CDR3: CASSQGGFGGAEAFF
DNA: TGTGCCAGCAGCCAAGGAGGTTTCGGAGGGGCTGAAGCTTTCTTT

size: NA
D: TRBD2
J: TRBJ2-1
V: TRBV4-1
CDR3: CASSQNLAGVSYNEQFF
DNA: TGCGCCAGCAGCCAGAATCTAGCGGGGGTCTCCTACAATGAGCAGTTCTTC

size: NA
D: NA
J: TRBJ1-1
V: TRBV18
CDR3: CASSPTVNTEAFF
DNA: TGTGCCAGCTCACCGACAGTGAACACTGAAGCTTTCTTT

size: once
D: NA
J: TRBJ1-2
V: TRBV2
CDR3: CASSENPLLFYGYTF
DNA: TGTGCCAGCAGTGAAAATCCTCTCCTCTTCTATGGCTACACCTTC

size: NA
D: NA
J: TRBJ1-5
V: TRBV12-3/TRBV12-4
CDR3: CASSRTPGQPQHF
DNA: TGTGCCAGCAGTCGCACCCCGGGGCAGCCCCAGCATTTT